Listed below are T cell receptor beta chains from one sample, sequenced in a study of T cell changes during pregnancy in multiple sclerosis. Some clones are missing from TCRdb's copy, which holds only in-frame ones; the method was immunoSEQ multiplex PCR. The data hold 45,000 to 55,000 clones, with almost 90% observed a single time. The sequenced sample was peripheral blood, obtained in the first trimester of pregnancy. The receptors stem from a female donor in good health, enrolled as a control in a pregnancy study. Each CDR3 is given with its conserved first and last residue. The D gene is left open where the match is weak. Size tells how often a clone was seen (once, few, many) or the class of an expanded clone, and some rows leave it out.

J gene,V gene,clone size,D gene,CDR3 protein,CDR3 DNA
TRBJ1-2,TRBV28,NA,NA,CASTSSPGGSGYTF,TGTGCCAGCACCTCTAGTCCGGGTGGATCTGGCTACACCTTC
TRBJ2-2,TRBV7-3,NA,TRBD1,CASSILTGAPGELFF,TGTGCCAGCAGCATATTAACAGGGGCCCCCGGGGAGCTGTTTTTT
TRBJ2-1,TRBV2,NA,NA,CASRAPLAGKSKNEQFF,TGTGCCAGCAGGGCACCTCTCGCGGGGAAATCAAAGAATGAGCAGTTCTTC
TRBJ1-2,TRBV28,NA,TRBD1,CASSPGQGFGGYTF,TGTGCCAGCAGCCCGGGACAGGGATTCGGCGGCTACACCTTC
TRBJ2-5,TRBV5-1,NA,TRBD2,CASSLVRSGGRETQYF,TGCGCCAGCAGCTTGGTTCGTAGCGGGGGTCGAGAGACCCAGTACTTC
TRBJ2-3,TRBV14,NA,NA,CASSQDSPVDTQYF,TGTGCCAGCAGCCAAGATTCCCCGGTAGATACGCAGTATTTT
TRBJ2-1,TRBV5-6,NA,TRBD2,CASSPSGGLYNEQFF,TGTGCCAGCAGCCCGAGCGGGGGCCTTTACAATGAGCAGTTCTTC
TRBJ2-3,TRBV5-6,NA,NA,CASSWARTDTQYF,TGTGCCAGCAGCTGGGCGCGAACAGATACGCAGTATTTT
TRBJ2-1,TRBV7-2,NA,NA,CASSLAGRINEQFF,TGTGCCAGCAGCTTAGCTGGGAGGATCAATGAGCAGTTCTTC
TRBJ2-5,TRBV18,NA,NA,CASSPVAAGSFETQYF,TGTGCCAGCTCACCGGTGGCCGCCGGGTCCTTTGAGACCCAGTACTTC
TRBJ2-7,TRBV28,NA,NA,CASSPPGSYEQYF,TGTGCCAGCAGTCCCCCGGGGAGCTACGAGCAGTACTTC
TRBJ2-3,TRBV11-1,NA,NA,CASSQGDTQYF,TGTGCCAGCAGCCAGGGGGATACGCAGTATTTT
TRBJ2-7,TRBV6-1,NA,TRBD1,CASSRTGGSYEQYF,TGTGCCAGCAGCAGGACAGGGGGATCCTACGAGCAGTACTTC
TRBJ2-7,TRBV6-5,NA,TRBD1,CASSSTGTGHYEQYF,TGTGCCAGCAGTTCGACAGGGACAGGCCACTACGAGCAGTACTTC
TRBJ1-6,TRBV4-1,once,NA,CASSQVSARGRSPLHF,TGCGCCAGCAGCCAAGTTTCGGCCAGGGGTCGTTCACCCCTCCACTTT
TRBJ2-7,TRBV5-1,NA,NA,CASSLGRDYEQYF,TGCGCCAGCAGCTTGGGACGGGACTACGAGCAGTACTTC
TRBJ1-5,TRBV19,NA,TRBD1,CASVGQGRDQPQHF,TGTGCCAGTGTGGGACAGGGGCGAGATCAGCCCCAGCATTTT
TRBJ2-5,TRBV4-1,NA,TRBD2,CASSQHKLAGSLKETQYF,TGCGCCAGCAGCCAACACAAACTAGCGGGGAGCCTAAAGGAGACCCAGTACTTC
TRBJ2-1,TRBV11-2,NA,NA,CASRESSAYNEQFF,TGTGCCAGCCGGGAGTCTAGCGCCTACAATGAGCAGTTCTTC
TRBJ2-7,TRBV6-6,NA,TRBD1,CASSFFGQGPYEQYF,TGTGCCAGCAGTTTCTTCGGACAGGGACCTTACGAGCAGTACTTC
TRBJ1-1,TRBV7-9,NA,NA,CASSLAGNTEAFF,TGTGCCAGCAGCTTGGCAGGCAACACTGAAGCTTTCTTT
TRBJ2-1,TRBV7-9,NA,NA,CASSLKGSGNEQFF,TGTGCCAGCAGCTTAAAGGGATCGGGGAATGAGCAGTTCTTC
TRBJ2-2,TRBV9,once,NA,CASSVDAGSPGELFF,TGTGCCAGCAGCGTAGACGCGGGATCCCCCGGGGAGCTGTTTTTT
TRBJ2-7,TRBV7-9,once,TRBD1,CASSSGQGLYSYEQYF,TGTGCCAGCAGCTCCGGACAGGGCCTATACTCCTACGAGCAGTACTTC
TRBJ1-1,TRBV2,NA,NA,CASTPHQNTEAFF,TGTGCCAGCACCCCACACCAAAACACTGAAGCTTTCTTT
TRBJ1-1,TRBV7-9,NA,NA,CASSLRGGRGKNTEAFF,TGTGCCAGCAGCTTACGGGGGGGCAGGGGAAAGAACACTGAAGCTTTCTTT
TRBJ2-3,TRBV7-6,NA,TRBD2,CASSPRTSGTDTQYF,TGTGCCAGCAGCCCGAGGACTAGCGGCACAGATACGCAGTATTTT
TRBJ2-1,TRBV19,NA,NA,CASSPGYNEQFF,TGTGCCAGTAGTCCGGGCTACAATGAGCAGTTCTTC
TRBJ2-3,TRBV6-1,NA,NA,CASSIWAGTDTQYF,TGTGCCAGCAGTATATGGGCCGGCACAGATACGCAGTATTTT
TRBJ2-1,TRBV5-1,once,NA,CASSLASPGREQFF,TGCGCCAGCAGCTTGGCGTCTCCGGGGAGGGAGCAGTTCTTC
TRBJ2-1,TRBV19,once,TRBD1,CASSRGYNEQFF,TGTGCCAGTAGCAGGGGGTACAATGAGCAGTTCTTC
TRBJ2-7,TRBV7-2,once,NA,CASSLRYEQYF,TGTGCCAGCAGCCTTAGATACGAGCAGTACTTC
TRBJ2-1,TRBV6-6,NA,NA,CASSGTGQGNEQFF,TGTGCCAGCAGCGGGACTGGCCAAGGGAATGAGCAGTTCTTC
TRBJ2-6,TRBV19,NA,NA,CASSPSRGSGANVLTF,TGTGCCAGTAGTCCCTCTAGGGGATCTGGGGCCAACGTCCTGACTTTC
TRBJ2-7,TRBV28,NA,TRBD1,CASTADRRPYEQYF,TGTGCCAGCACCGCGGACAGGCGACCCTACGAGCAGTACTTC
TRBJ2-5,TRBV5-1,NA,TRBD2,CASSSGYTSGEPWRETQYF,TGCGCCAGCAGCTCCGGATATACTAGCGGGGAGCCTTGGCGGGAGACCCAGTACTTC
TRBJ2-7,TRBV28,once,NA,CASYGYEQYF,TGTGCCAGTTACGGTTACGAGCAGTACTTC
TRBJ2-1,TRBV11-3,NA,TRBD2,CASSLDQGGTRSYNEQFF,TGTGCCAGCAGCTTAGACCAAGGGGGGACTAGGTCCTACAATGAGCAGTTCTTC